The 10 T cell receptor beta chains given below trace back to one sample, sequenced in a study of blood T cell repertoires in COVID-19 (dated by TCRdb to about 2020). Receptors were amplified or captured by the immunoSEQ multiplex PCR assay. As stored in TCRdb, this immuneACCESS dataset retains in-frame rearrangements with V and J assigned. A fraction of the clones does not appear; measured against another copy, unresolved V genes explain less than half of the discrepancy, and the remainder lacks a known reason. The sample records over 200,000 clones, about 89% of which are singletons. Together, the top ten hold 4.5% to 5.5% of the sample. Sequencing was carried out using peripheral blood. These receptors originate from a woman aged 40 to 50 with acute or convalescent COVID-19.

This chain links TRBV5-1 with TRBJ2-1; TRBD1 aligns across 7 bases. This CDR3 region has 13 residues. Germline CDR1 is SGHRS and CDR2 is YFSETQ. The V segment lost 4 bases and the J segment 7 bases; nucleotides outside the gene matches: 5. For the CDR3, the DNA is TGCGCCAGCAGCCTATTACAGGGGAATGAGCAGTTCTTC. This translates into CASSLLQGNEQFF. The full variable domain, rest sourced from reference TRBV5-1 and TRBJ2-1, is KAGVTQTPRYLIKTRGQQVTLSCSPISGHRSVSWYQQTPGQGLQFLFEYFSETQRNKGNFPGRFSGRQFSNSRSEMNVSTLELGDSALYLCASSLLQGNEQFFGPGTRLTVL.

The chain uses TRBV5-1 and TRBJ1-4; unclear D gene. The V gene's germline CDR1 is SGHRS and CDR2 YFSETQ. The V gene lost 6 bases and the J gene lost 7 bases, with 16 bases spanning the gap. This CDR3 spans 14 amino acids. CDR3 in amino acids: CASNGGLAGEKLFF. The CDR3 DNA follows: TGCGCCAGCAATGGAGGGCTGGCAGGTGAAAAACTGTTTTTT.

V is TRBV5-8 and J is TRBJ1-4; tentatively, D is TRBD1 (5 bases). Germline lookup yields CDR1 SGHTS and CDR2 YDEGEE. V was clipped by 3 bases and J by 6 bases, with 24 bases between them. The CDR3 sequence is 18 residues long. CDR3 amino acids: CASSSDKVFMRGDEKLFF. In DNA form, the CDR3 reads TGTGCCAGCAGCTCGGACAAGGTTTTTATGCGGGGGGATGAAAAACTGTTTTTT.

The J gene is TRBJ2-1, the V gene TRBV4-2, with D tentatively TRBD2 (6 bases). Trimming shortened V by 5 bases and J by 2 bases, and 19 bases separated the two germline ends. Germline lookup yields CDR1 LGHNA and CDR2 YNFKEQ. The CDR3 runs 17 residues. This chain's CDR3 is CASSSQDSGVPYNEQFF. The CDR3 DNA reads as TGTGCCAGCAGCTCCCAGGATAGCGGAGTTCCCTACAATGAGCAGTTCTTC.

This chain joins TRBV13 and TRBJ2-4; D remains ambiguous. V was cut by 8 bases and J by 3 bases, with 5 bases left in between. The CDR3 has 11 residues. The germline V gene has CDR1 PRHDT and CDR2 FYEKMQ (reference sequence). This CDR3 reads CASLRKNIQYF. The CDR3 DNA reads TGTGCCAGCCTTCGCAAAAACATTCAGTACTTC. Combining the CDR3 with reference TRBV13 and TRBJ2-4 gives the whole variable domain AAGVIQSPRHLIKEKRETATLKCYPIPRHDTVYWYQQGPGQDPQFLISFYEKMQSDKGSIPDRFSAQQFSDYHSELNMSSLELGDSALYFCASLRKNIQYFGAGTRLSVL.

CDR3 region: CATSDFNRLTDTQYF. The DNA of the CDR3 is TGTGCCACCAGTGATTTTAACAGGTTGACAGATACGCAGTATTTT. The chain carries TRBV24-1 and TRBJ2-3, with D tentatively TRBD1 (5 bases). CDR1 is KGHDR, CDR2 SFDVKD, per germline. Between the trimmed V and J ends, which lost 1 base and 3 bases, there was a span of 10 bases. This CDR3 has 15 residues.

The rearrangement links TRBV4-1 to TRBJ1-1; D perhaps matches TRBD1 (6 bases). Germline V lookup: CDR1 MGHRA, CDR2 YSYEKL. The CDR3 loop spans 15 amino acids. The V gene lost 3 bases and the J gene lost 2 bases, with 13 bases spanning the gap. CDR3: CASSQDEGGNTEAFF. The DNA for the CDR3 is TGCGCCAGCAGCCAGGATGAAGGGGGTAACACTGAAGCTTTCTTT.

The chain links TRBV19 to TRBJ2-5; 9 bases align to TRBD1. This CDR3 region has 15 residues. Losses at the gene ends were 5 bases for V and 5 bases for J; bases not matched to a gene: 9. The germline V gene has CDR1 LNHDA and CDR2 SQIVND (reference sequence). CDR3 region: CASSPRGQGPETQYF. Written as DNA, the CDR3 is TGTGCCAGTAGTCCCCGGGGACAGGGCCCTGAGACCCAGTACTTC.

This clone appeared once. The J gene is TRBJ2-3, the V gene TRBV6-5; D remains unclear. CDR1 is MNHEY and CDR2 is SVGAGI in the germline V gene. The germline V and J ends were trimmed by 0 bases and 0 bases, with 7 bases remaining between them. The CDR3 loop spans 15 amino acids. The CDR3 nucleotides read TGTGCCAGCAGTTACTCATCCTCTAGCACAGATACGCAGTATTTT. This encodes CASSYSSSSTDTQYF.

The V and J genes are TRBV30 and TRBJ1-1; possibly TRBD1 for D (5 bases). The V end lost 5 bases, the J end lost 7 bases, and 20 bases lay between the germline ends. CDR3 size: 14 residues. Germline loops: CDR1 GTSNPN, CDR2 SVGIG (reference sequence). The CDR3 is CAWDTPGTVIEAFF. Written as DNA, the CDR3 is TGTGCCTGGGATACCCCCGGGACTGTAATTGAAGCTTTCTTT.